One TCR beta chain is described in this entry. Its antigen is currently not known. Base quality data are lacking; no much larger clone is found one base away. The CDR3 covers 12 residues, taking in both the cysteine and the phenylalanine. Only the CDR3 DNA is retained, 36 bases long and in frame from the first base. From the germline V gene, CDR1 is MNHEY and CDR2 is SVGAGI. V loses 4 bases of germline sequence and J loses 7 bases, and the interval between the two ends is 10 bases. The immunoSEQ Assay, a bias-controlled multiplex PCR, was used to amplify TCRbeta CDR3 regions from genomic DNA. Regarding the original processing steps: Nucleated cell counts per sample were estimated from amplification of reference gene primers within the assay. To quantify the absolute abundance of each unique TCRbeta CDR3 rearrangement, sequence reads were collapsed and filtered. For each sample, productive Simpson clonality was calculated as the square root of Simpson's diversity index over productive rearrangements. This immuneACCESS table, as held by TCRdb, lists in-frame sequences with V and J called but not all clones. Of the missing ones, under half trace to an unresolved V gene in checked studies; the others have no known cause. Clonal size and the V and J genes are those of that table, whereas D and trimming came from the DNA. In all, the sample holds fewer than 150,000 clones, and roughly 89% of those were seen once. The ten top clones hold about 4.1% of the sample.

The sample comes from a study of blood T cell repertoires in COVID-19 (dated by TCRdb to the early 2020s). As for the study more broadly: Samples covering the acute and convalescent phases of COVID-19 were provided by collaborators in the United States, Italy and Spain. Where available, HLA class I and class II types were taken from metadata supplied by the sample provider and were not determined by assay-based typing. The repertoires were released in a freely available public database intended as a resource for research on the immune response to SARS-CoV-2. The prospective study material was composed of cDNA or gDNA derived from T cells, B-cell-depleted T cells, or PBMCs. Samples were obtained from the ongoing ImmuneRACE study (first 160 participants) and from over a thousand subjects provided by 6 global collaborators. A de-identified subject ID, COVID-19 status, age in years and sex were almost always included in the sample metadata. The dataset comprised deeply sampled blood TCRbeta repertoires from subjects exposed to, actively infected with, or recovered from COVID-19.

Results and caveats for the whole study, not just this receptor: How much clinical and demographic metadata was included differed by source and by participant, and the metadata was provided uncurated.

Whole blood was collected in K2EDTA tubes by collaborating institutions according to the institutions' own protocols. Collaborator samples were shipped for TCRbeta analysis as frozen whole blood, isolated PBMCs, or DNA extracted from either sample type. This receptor was identified in a woman aged 40 to 50 with acute or convalescent COVID-19. What was sequenced was peripheral blood. Recombination connected TRBV6-5 to TRBJ1-2; the D gene is perhaps TRBD1, from 5 matching bases. For the CDR3, the sequence is CASSSSRVGYTF. In nucleotides, the sequence is TGTGCCAGCAGTTCTTCCAGGGTTGGCTACACCTTC.